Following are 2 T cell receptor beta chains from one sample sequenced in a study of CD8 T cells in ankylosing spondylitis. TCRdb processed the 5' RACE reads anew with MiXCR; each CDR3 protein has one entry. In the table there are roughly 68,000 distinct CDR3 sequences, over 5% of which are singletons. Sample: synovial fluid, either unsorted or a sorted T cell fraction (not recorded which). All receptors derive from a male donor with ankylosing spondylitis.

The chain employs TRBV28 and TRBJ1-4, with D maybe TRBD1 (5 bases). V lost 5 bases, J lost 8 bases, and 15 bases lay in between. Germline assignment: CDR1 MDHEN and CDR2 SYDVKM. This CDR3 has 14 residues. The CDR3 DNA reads TGTGCCAGCAGTCCGGACATAGCAGGGGAAAAACTGTTTTTT. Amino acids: CASSPDIAGEKLFF.

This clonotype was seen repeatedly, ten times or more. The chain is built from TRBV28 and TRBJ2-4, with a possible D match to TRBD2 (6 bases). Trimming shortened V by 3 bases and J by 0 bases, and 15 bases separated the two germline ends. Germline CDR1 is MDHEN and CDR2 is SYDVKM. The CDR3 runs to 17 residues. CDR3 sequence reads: CASSLGGGYQAKNIQYF. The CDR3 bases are TGTGCCAGCAGTTTGGGCGGAGGGTACCAAGCCAAAAACATTCAGTACTTC.